Described below is a single T cell receptor beta chain sequence and its context. Clones were sequenced by immunoSEQ multiplex PCR, and TCRdb holds only the in-frame ones, with some missing. The table shows around 36,000 clones, with around 90% occurring only once. These data are taken from a study of T cell changes during pregnancy in multiple sclerosis. The ends were cut back, 5 bases at V and 4 bases at J, with 14 bases in the middle. Germline V gene data show CDR1 as MNHEY and CDR2 as SMNVEV (reference sequence). This CDR3 contains 15 residues. The sample in question was CD8+ T cells from peripheral blood mononuclear cells, obtained before pregnancy. The gene calls are TRBV27 and TRBJ2-2; the D gene is possibly TRBD2 (6 bases). This clonotype was obtained from a female donor with multiple sclerosis, enrolled in a pregnancy study. CDR3 loop: CASSRKAGATGELFF. The DNA for the CDR3 is TGTGCCAGCAGTCGGAAAGCGGGCGCCACCGGGGAGCTGTTTTTT.